This T cell receptor beta chain was captured in a study of T cell changes during pregnancy in multiple sclerosis. TCRdb's table, derived via immunoSEQ multiplex PCR, lists solely in-frame clones and lacks some. The sample contains about 74,000 clones, roughly 92% of which appear only once. The CDR3 has 16 amino acids. CDR1 and CDR2 (germline): SGHAT, FQNNGV. With V trimmed by 3 bases and J by 7 bases, 12 bases remained unmatched. The chain carries TRBV11-2 and TRBJ2-1; 7 bases map to TRBD2. The TCR sequence derives from a female donor in good health, enrolled as a control in a pregnancy study. Sequencing was performed on peripheral blood, taken after pregnancy. The chain's CDR3 is CASSFSRTSSGNEQFF. CDR3 coding DNA: TGTGCCAGCAGCTTCTCAAGGACTAGTTCAGGGAATGAGCAGTTCTTC.